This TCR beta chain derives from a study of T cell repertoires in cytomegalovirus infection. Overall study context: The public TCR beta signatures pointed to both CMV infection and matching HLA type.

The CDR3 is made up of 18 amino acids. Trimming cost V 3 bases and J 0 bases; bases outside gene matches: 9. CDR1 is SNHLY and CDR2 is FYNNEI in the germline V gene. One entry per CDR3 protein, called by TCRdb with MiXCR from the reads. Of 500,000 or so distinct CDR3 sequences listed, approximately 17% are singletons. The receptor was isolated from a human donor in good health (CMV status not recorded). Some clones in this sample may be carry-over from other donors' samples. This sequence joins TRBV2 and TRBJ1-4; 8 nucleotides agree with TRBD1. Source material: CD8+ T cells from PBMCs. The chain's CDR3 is CASSDPRGLRTTNEKLFF. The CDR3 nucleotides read TGTGCCAGCAGTGACCCCAGGGGGCTTAGGACAACTAATGAAAAACTGTTTTTT.